This TCR beta chain is drawn from a study of cytomegalovirus exposure and HLA in healthy donors. Overall study findings and caveats: Near-uniform donor sequencing depth was presumed by presence/absence analyses. Follow-up analysis later connected one missense variant in DCLRE1C with trimming of TCR beta V- and J-genes.

60 Vbeta and 13 Jbeta primers were used in PCR. Profiled with immunoSEQ multiplex PCR; TCRdb holds only in-frame clones, not every one. There are 85,000 to 130,000 clones in the sample; about 80% occur only once, and under 6.5% lies in the top ten. CDR3 length equals 16 residues. The germline V and J ends were trimmed by 2 bases and 0 bases, with 12 bases remaining between them. The germline V gene encodes CDR1 MNHEY and CDR2 SVGAGI. On this clone: The antigen remains unidentified.

This TCR derives from a man aged 60 to 75 in good health and CMV-seropositive. The V gene is TRBV6-5, the J gene TRBJ2-3, with a possible D match to TRBD2 (5 bases). Material: PBMCs. The CDR3 DNA is TGTGCCAGCAGTTACGGTTTATCGGGGAGCACAGATACGCAGTATTTT. It encodes CASSYGLSGSTDTQYF.